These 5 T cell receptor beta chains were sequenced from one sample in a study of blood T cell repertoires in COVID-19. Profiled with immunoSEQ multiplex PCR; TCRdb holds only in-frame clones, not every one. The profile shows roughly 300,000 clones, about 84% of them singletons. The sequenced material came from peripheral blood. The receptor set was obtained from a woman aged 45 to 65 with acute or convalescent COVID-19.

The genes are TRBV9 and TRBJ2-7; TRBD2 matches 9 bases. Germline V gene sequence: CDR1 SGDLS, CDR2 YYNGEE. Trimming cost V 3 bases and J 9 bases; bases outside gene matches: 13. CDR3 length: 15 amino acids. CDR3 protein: CASSDTGTSSTGQYF. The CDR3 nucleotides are TGTGCCAGCAGCGACACCGGGACTAGCAGCACTGGGCAGTACTTC.

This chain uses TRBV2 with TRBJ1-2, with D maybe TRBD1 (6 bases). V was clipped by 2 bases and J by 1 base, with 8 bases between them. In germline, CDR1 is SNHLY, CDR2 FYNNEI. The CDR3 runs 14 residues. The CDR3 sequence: CASSESGVNYGYTF. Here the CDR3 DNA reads TGTGCCAGCAGTGAATCAGGGGTTAACTATGGCTACACCTTC.

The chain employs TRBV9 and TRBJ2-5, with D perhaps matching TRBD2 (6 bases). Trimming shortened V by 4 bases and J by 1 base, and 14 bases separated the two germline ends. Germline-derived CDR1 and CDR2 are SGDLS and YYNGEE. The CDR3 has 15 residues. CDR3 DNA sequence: TGTGCCAGCAGCTCACGGGGGAGGATCCAAGAGACCCAGTACTTC. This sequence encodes CASSSRGRIQETQYF.

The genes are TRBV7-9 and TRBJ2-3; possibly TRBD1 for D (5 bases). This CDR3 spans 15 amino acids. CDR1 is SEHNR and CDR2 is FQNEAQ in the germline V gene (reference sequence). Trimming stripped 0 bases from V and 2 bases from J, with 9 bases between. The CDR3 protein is CASSLAGQDTDTQYF. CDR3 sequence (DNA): TGTGCCAGCAGCTTAGCTGGACAAGACACAGATACGCAGTATTTT.

CDR3 nucleotide sequence: TGTGCCAGCAGCTTGGTACTAACAGAGACCCAGTACTTC. Its translation is CASSLVLTETQYF. The rearrangement uses TRBV5-6 and TRBJ2-5; D uncertain. CDR3 length equals 13 residues. Trimming cost V 0 bases and J 4 bases, with 7 bases left between them. The germline V gene has CDR1 SGHDT and CDR2 YYEEEE.